The 17 T cell receptor beta chains reported below all come from one sample, sequenced in a study of shared clonotypes between healthy human individuals. Only in-frame clones appear in the TCRdb table, and some are missing; sequencing was by immunoSEQ multiplex PCR. The sample holds about 1.1 million clones, approximately 80% seen once. Sequencing was carried out using memory CD4+ T cells from PBMCs. The sample's subset: CD45RA-negative fraction. The source is a man younger than 35 in good health. Some clones in this sample may be carry-over from other donors' samples.

J is TRBJ1-1 and V is TRBV28, with D possibly TRBD1 on 5 matching bases. The V end was cut by 1 base, the J end by 4 bases, with 7 bases between. This CDR3 has 13 residues. Germline V gives CDR1 MDHEN, CDR2 SYDVKM. The CDR3 nucleotides read TGTGCCAGCAGTTTATTGGGGACCACTGAAGCTTTCTTT. Its protein product is CASSLLGTTEAFF.

This clone was picked up one time. The chain links TRBV7-2 to TRBJ1-3; D is ambiguous. The CDR3 consists of 15 residues. The V gene lost 5 bases and the J gene lost 0 bases, with 11 bases spanning the gap. From germline, CDR1 is SGHTA and CDR2 FQGNSA. The CDR3 DNA follows: TGTGCCAGCAGCCCAAGGGCGGTCTCTGGAAACACCATATATTTT. This sequence encodes CASSPRAVSGNTIYF.

This chain uses TRBV4-1 with TRBJ2-4, with 7 bases aligning to TRBD1. In germline, CDR1 is MGHRA, CDR2 YSYEKL. The ends lost 4 bases at V and 0 bases at J; junction bases unmatched: 12. The CDR3 covers 18 residues. CDR3 nucleotide sequence: TGCGCCAGCAGCCCGGGACCGGCCAGGGGGATAGCCAAAAACATTCAGTACTTC. As protein: CASSPGPARGIAKNIQYF.

V usage is TRBV9 and J usage is TRBJ1-5; D gene uncertain. The length of the CDR3 is 14 residues. V lost 0 bases and J 6 bases, leaving 10 bases between the germline ends. The germline V gene has CDR1 SGDLS and CDR2 YYNGEE. In DNA form, the CDR3 reads TGTGCCAGCAGCGTAGAAGGGCACGGTCAGCCCCAGCATTTT. Protein product: CASSVEGHGQPQHF.

This clone was seen a single time. V gene TRBV28 combines with J gene TRBJ2-7, with TRBD1 matching over 7 bases. Germline-derived CDR1 and CDR2 are MDHEN and SYDVKM. J was trimmed by 7 bases and V by 6 bases; bases with no gene match: 9. This CDR3 contains 13 residues. The CDR3 bases are TGTGCCAGCAGGAGACAGGGAGTTGGGGAGCAGTACTTC. Encoded protein: CASRRQGVGEQYF.

This clone was seen ten or more times. Other nucleotide sequences in the sample specify the same CDR3. The CDR3 DNA sequence: TGTGCCAGCAGCTTAGCGGGAGGGCCCACTAGATACGAGCAGTACTTC. Its translation is CASSLAGGPTRYEQYF. The gene calls are TRBV7-9 and TRBJ2-7, with 7 bases identical to TRBD2. Losses at the gene ends were 0 bases for V and 4 bases for J; bases not matched to a gene: 9. From germline, CDR1 is SEHNR and CDR2 FQNEAQ (reference sequence). The CDR3 contains 16 residues.

In this sample, this clone turned up once. The chain recombines TRBV28 with TRBJ1-1; 7 bases match TRBD1. The CDR3 is made up of 13 amino acids. V gave up 3 bases and J gave up 8 bases; unmatched junction bases: 6. CDR1 is MDHEN, CDR2 SYDVKM, per germline. CDR3 residues: CASSFGRGREAFF. CDR3 in DNA: TGTGCCAGCAGTTTTGGTAGGGGGCGCGAAGCTTTCTTT.

The gene calls are TRBV18 and TRBJ1-1; a possible D gene is TRBD1 (6 bases). The CDR3 contains 14 residues. Trimming took 3 bases from V and 1 from J, leaving 9 bases between them. Germline CDR1 KGHSH, CDR2 LQKENI. Here the CDR3 DNA reads TGTGCCAGCTCACCGGACAGCTGGAACACTGAAGCTTTCTTT. Protein: CASSPDSWNTEAFF.

The chain joins TRBV27 to TRBJ2-1; 10 bases map to TRBD2. Germline loops: CDR1 MNHEY, CDR2 SMNVEV (reference sequence). With V trimmed by 7 bases and J by 2 bases, 5 bases remained unmatched. This CDR3 is 15 amino acids long. The CDR3 region has the DNA TGTGCCAGCAAGACTAGCGGGTCCACCTACAATGAGCAGTTCTTC. Its protein product is CASKTSGSTYNEQFF.

The chain combines TRBV5-4 with TRBJ2-1; D gene ambiguous. The V end lost 5 bases, the J end lost 4 bases, and 10 bases lay between the germline ends. Germline values: CDR1 SGHNT, CDR2 YYREEE (reference sequence). This CDR3 is built from 13 residues. CDR3: CASSHSAYNEQFF. CDR3 DNA sequence: TGTGCCAGCAGTCACTCAGCGTACAATGAGCAGTTCTTC.

V gene TRBV5-6 combines with J gene TRBJ2-4; D possibly corresponds to TRBD1 (6 bases). Trimming removed 3 bases from V and 0 bases from J, with 16 bases in between. CDR3 length equals 17 residues. Germline CDR1 SGHDT, CDR2 YYEEEE. Here the CDR3 reads CASSWRTVTLAKNIQYF. CDR3 coding DNA: TGTGCCAGCAGCTGGAGGACAGTAACACTAGCCAAAAACATTCAGTACTTC.

The chain links TRBV30 to TRBJ1-4; TRBD1 might be the D (5 bases). From germline, CDR1 is GTSNPN and CDR2 SVGIG (reference sequence). The CDR3 is made up of 15 amino acids. Trimming removed 1 base from V and 0 bases from J, with 9 bases in between. CDR3 protein: CAWSAGLATNEKLFF. The CDR3, as DNA: TGTGCCTGGAGTGCGGGGCTTGCAACTAATGAAAAACTGTTTTTT.

The V and J genes are TRBV14 and TRBJ1-4; D not certain. V lost 4 bases and J 6 bases, leaving 9 bases between the germline ends. The germline gives CDR1 SGHDN, CDR2 FVKESK. CDR3 length equals 13 residues. The CDR3 protein is CASSLLPHEKLFF. In nucleotides, the CDR3 is TGTGCCAGCAGCCTCCTCCCTCATGAAAAACTGTTTTTT.

The CDR3 here is CASSPRIGSSGNTIYF. CDR3 in DNA: TGTGCCAGCAGTCCCAGGATCGGCAGCTCTGGAAACACCATATATTTT. The V call is TRBV28, the J call TRBJ1-3, with D uncertain. The V end was cut by 5 bases, the J end by 0 bases, with 14 bases between. This CDR3 spans 16 amino acids. CDR1 MDHEN and CDR2 SYDVKM come from the germline V gene.

Comments on this clone: The same CDR3 is also encoded by other DNA sequences in this sample. The V gene is TRBV5-1, the J gene TRBJ1-1; weak D call: TRBD1 (6 bases). Looked up from germline, CDR1 is SGHRS and CDR2 is YFSETQ. The germline V and J ends were trimmed by 0 bases and 2 bases, with 8 bases remaining between them. The CDR3 covers 14 residues. CDR3 in amino acids: CASSLGRGNTEAFF. The CDR3 DNA reads TGCGCCAGCAGCTTGGGCAGGGGTAACACTGAAGCTTTCTTT.

In the case of this clone: The sample contains more than one DNA sequence encoding this CDR3. V is TRBV7-2 and J is TRBJ1-5; D remains unclear. Trimming removed 0 bases at V and 7 bases at J, with 10 bases between. In germline, CDR1 is SGHTA, CDR2 FQGNSA. The CDR3 length is 14 residues. In DNA, the CDR3 is TGTGCCAGCAGCTTAGCGCTCGGCCGGCAGCCCCAGCATTTT. Residues: CASSLALGRQPQHF.

This clone turned up a few times. One end of the junction fails to match germline, which may point to a read error. The chain joins TRBV5-6 to TRBJ2-5; D gene ambiguous. Germline V CDR1 and CDR2: SGHDT, YYEEEE. This CDR3 comprises 14 residues. The DNA of the CDR3 is TGTGCCAGCAACTTGGGTTCCCGGTGGGAGACCCAGTACTTC. This codes for CASNLGSRWETQYF.